The 26 T cell receptor beta chains in this list originate from one sample, sequenced in a study of T cell responses to AZD1222 COVID-19 vaccine (dated by TCRdb to the early 2020s). Preparation of the library involved the immunoSEQ multiplex PCR assay. TCRdb's version of the immuneACCESS table is confined to in-frame rearrangements and falls short of the full clone set. An unresolved V gene accounts for under half of the shortfall where checked; the remainder is of unknown origin. This sample lists under 140,000 clones; over 75% were detected once. The leading ten clones occupy about 4.5% of the sample. The sample's time point label, decoded: baseline before first vaccination. This sample comprised peripheral blood, obtained on day 0 of AZD1222 vaccination. All receptors derive from an adult in good health.

The V call is TRBV4-2, the J call TRBJ2-2; D may be TRBD1 or TRBD2 (5 bases each). Germline CDR1 and CDR2: LGHNA and YNFKEQ. V was cut by 3 bases and J by 6 bases, with 20 bases left in between. The CDR3 runs 17 residues. The CDR3 DNA follows: TGTGCCAGCAGCCATCCCCCGGGTGGGGGAAGCGCCGGGGAGCTGTTTTTT. This gives the protein CASSHPPGGGSAGELFF.

The chain couples TRBV7-6 to TRBJ1-3, with a weak D call TRBD1 (5 bases). Trimming stripped 5 bases from V and 2 bases from J, with 13 bases between. Germline CDR1 SGHVS, CDR2 FNYEAQ. The CDR3 contains 15 residues. The CDR3: CASSPPGATGNTIYF. The DNA of the CDR3 is TGTGCCAGCAGCCCCCCCGGGGCAACTGGAAACACCATATATTTT.

The chain joins TRBV3-1 (or the pseudogene TRBV3-2) to TRBJ2-5; D unclear. CDR1 is LGHDT, CDR2 YNNKEL, per germline (reference sequence). V shed 4 bases and J shed 4 bases, with 22 bases lying between them. The CDR3 has 17 amino acids. Written as DNA, the CDR3 is TGTGCCAGCAGCCCGATAACCATGGGTCCGGTCTTAGAGACCCAGTACTTC. This gives the protein CASSPITMGPVLETQYF.

The chain is built from TRBV28 and TRBJ1-5; D perhaps matches TRBD1 (5 bases). V lost 3 bases and J lost 2, with 17 bases in between. The CDR3 loop spans 17 amino acids. CDR1 is MDHEN and CDR2 is SYDVKM in the germline V gene. For the CDR3, the DNA is TGTGCCAGCAGTTTGGGGGGTTCTCTCAGAGGCAATCAGCCCCAGCATTTT. It codes for CASSLGGSLRGNQPQHF.

This clone was counted only a few times. The chain combines TRBV5-5 with TRBJ1-6; 10 bases align to TRBD1. This CDR3 contains 15 residues. V shed 4 bases, J shed 8 bases, and the junction held 6 bases outside the gene matches. The germline V gene encodes CDR1 SGHKS and CDR2 YYEKEE (reference sequence). The CDR3 protein is CASSLGQGVDSPLHF. For the CDR3, the DNA is TGTGCCAGCAGCCTCGGACAGGGGGTTGATTCACCCCTCCACTTT.

The chain carries TRBV24-1 and TRBJ2-2; D is uncertain. The CDR3 has 15 residues. Germline values: CDR1 KGHDR, CDR2 SFDVKD. Trimming pared 6 bases from V and 6 bases from J, leaving 16 bases between. DNA for the CDR3: TGTGCCACCAGTCGCGACCCGGTTGGGCCCGGGGAGCTGTTTTTT. Its protein is CATSRDPVGPGELFF.

This sequence joins TRBV18 and TRBJ1-4; 7 nucleotides align to TRBD1. Trimming took 0 bases from V and 4 from J; bases not matched to a gene: 5. The CDR3 runs 16 residues. Germline lookup yields CDR1 KGHSH and CDR2 LQKENI. CDR3 DNA: TGTGCCAGCTCACCACCCGAGACAGGGCGTAATGAAAAACTGTTTTTT. It is translated as CASSPPETGRNEKLFF.

This clone was counted only a few times. The V gene is TRBV28, the J gene TRBJ1-1, with D unclear. The CDR3 is 15 amino acids. Germline V gene lookup returns CDR1 MDHEN and CDR2 SYDVKM. V was cut by 7 bases and J by 0 bases, with 15 bases left in between. The CDR3 DNA sequence: TGTGCCAGCATTTCTTACGGGATCATGAACACTGAAGCTTTCTTT. It encodes CASISYGIMNTEAFF.

The CDR3 coding sequence is TGTGCCAGCAGTGTTGGGAGGACTAGCACAGATACGCAGTATTTT. As protein: CASSVGRTSTDTQYF. The chain combines TRBV3-1 (or the pseudogene TRBV3-2) with TRBJ2-3; perhaps TRBD2 as D (6 bases). Germline values: CDR1 LGHDT, CDR2 YNNKEL (reference sequence). The CDR3 extends over 15 amino acids. V was trimmed by 6 bases and J by 0 bases, leaving 13 bases between them.

V is TRBV5-4 and J is TRBJ2-3, with TRBD2 matching 10 bases. Germline-derived CDR1 and CDR2 are SGHNT and YYREEE (reference sequence). The junction had 2 bases not matched to a gene; V was cut back by 0 bases and J by 1 base. CDR3 length: 16 amino acids. This CDR3 is CASSLALAGRTDTQYF. CDR3 sequence (DNA): TGTGCCAGCAGCTTGGCACTAGCGGGACGCACAGATACGCAGTATTTT.

The chain couples TRBV9 to TRBJ2-3; the match to TRBD2 covers 7 bases. CDR3 length: 14 amino acids. Unmatched junction bases numbered 4, after V lost 3 bases and J lost 3 bases. Germline V lookup: CDR1 SGDLS, CDR2 YYNGEE. CDR3 sequence: CASSDGGKTDTQYF. In nucleotides, the CDR3 is TGTGCCAGCAGCGACGGGGGGAAAACAGATACGCAGTATTTT.

V is TRBV7-9 and J is TRBJ1-2, with D perhaps TRBD1 (6 bases). This CDR3 is 12 amino acids long. Trimming took 5 bases from V and 5 from J, leaving 9 bases between them. Germline V gives CDR1 SEHNR, CDR2 FQNEAQ (reference sequence). The CDR3 sequence is CASSGGQYGYTF. As DNA, the CDR3 is TGTGCCAGCAGCGGGGGACAATATGGCTACACCTTC. Filled out from reference TRBV7-9 and TRBJ1-2, the complete variable domain reads DTGVSQNPRHKITKRGQNVTFRCDPISEHNRLYWYRQTLGQGPEFLTYFQNEAQLEKSRLLSDRFSAERPKGSFSTLEIQRTEQGDSAMYLCASSGGQYGYTFGSGTRLTVV.

The rearrangement uses TRBV7-3 and TRBJ2-7; 8 bases are a match to TRBD1. V shed 8 bases, J shed 3 bases, and the junction held 12 bases outside the gene matches. This CDR3 contains 15 residues. Per germline, CDR1 SGHTA and CDR2 FQGTGA. The CDR3 protein is CASAPTSTGVYEQYF. For the CDR3, the DNA is TGTGCCAGCGCCCCGACCTCGACAGGGGTCTACGAGCAGTACTTC. The variable domain in full, with the rest retrieved from reference TRBV7-3 and TRBJ2-7, is GAGVSQTPSNKVTEKGKYVELRCDPISGHTALYWYRQSLGQGPEFLIYFQGTGAADDSGLPNDRFFAVRPEGSVSTLKIQRTERGDSAVYLCASAPTSTGVYEQYFGPGTRLTVT.

This rearrangement joins TRBV5-1 to TRBJ1-2, with D uncertain. The CDR3 contains 13 residues. Trimming stripped 1 base from V and 8 bases from J, with 12 bases between. Germline V CDR1 and CDR2: SGHRS, YFSETQ. The CDR3 coding sequence is TGCGCCAGCAGCTTGAGTCAGGCGCAAGGCTACACCTTC. It specifies CASSLSQAQGYTF.

The CDR3 loop reads CASKDRGLTDTQYF. The CDR3 region has the DNA TGCGCCAGCAAGGACAGGGGGCTGACAGATACGCAGTATTTT. This chain uses TRBV5-1 with TRBJ2-3; 11 nucleotides match TRBD1. Germline CDR1 is SGHRS and CDR2 is YFSETQ. CDR3 size: 14 residues. Trimming at V came to 6 bases and at J to 3 bases, leaving 3 bases not matched to a gene.

The chain joins TRBV15 to TRBJ1-6, with 11 nucleotides matching TRBD1. Unmatched junction bases numbered 5, after V lost 6 bases and J lost 7 bases. This CDR3 region has 15 residues. The germline CDR1 and CDR2 sequences are LNHNV and YYDKDF (reference sequence). Written as DNA, the CDR3 is TGTGCCACCAGACAGGACAGGGGGCTGAATTCACCCCTCCACTTT. Translated: CATRQDRGLNSPLHF.

The chain combines TRBV27 with TRBJ1-5; 11 bases agree with TRBD1. The V segment lost 6 bases and the J segment 7 bases; nucleotides outside the gene matches: 8. From germline, CDR1 is MNHEY and CDR2 SMNVEV (reference sequence). The CDR3 covers 15 residues. In nucleotides, the CDR3 is TGTGCCAGCAGGCGGGACAGGGGGGCCCAACAGCCCCAGCATTTT. It is translated as CASRRDRGAQQPQHF.

CDR3 protein: CASSVGQDSYEQYF. The CDR3, as DNA: TGTGCCAGCAGCGTAGGTCAGGATAGCTACGAGCAGTACTTC. This chain joins TRBV9 and TRBJ2-7; D is uncertain. Germline V gene sequence: CDR1 SGDLS, CDR2 YYNGEE. V gave up 0 bases and J gave up 3 bases, with 10 bases separating them. The CDR3 is made up of 14 amino acids.

The chain is built from TRBV19 and TRBJ2-3; 8 nucleotides agree with TRBD1. CDR3 length equals 13 residues. With 7 bases clipped from V and 4 bases from J, the junction kept 4 bases outside the gene matches. Per the germline V gene, CDR1 is LNHDA and CDR2 is SQIVND (reference sequence). The CDR3 DNA reads as TGTGCCAGTACCCCGACAGGGGCAGATACGCAGTATTTT. Translating it yields CASTPTGADTQYF.

The chain links TRBV12-3 or TRBV12-4 to TRBJ1-1, with D possibly being TRBD1 (5 bases). This CDR3 is 12 amino acids long. V was cut by 6 bases and J by 10 bases, with 15 bases left in between. The CDR3 spells CASSRTGRGAFF. The CDR3 nucleotides are TGTGCCAGCAGCCGAACTGGGAGGGGAGCTTTCTTT.

The chain combines TRBV2 with TRBJ1-6; D is possibly TRBD1 (5 bases). CDR1 is SNHLY and CDR2 is FYNNEI in the germline V gene. Trimming took off 4 bases at V and 9 bases at J, with 13 bases between the two ends. CDR3 length equals 14 residues. The CDR3 loop is CASSGLVRGSPLHF. The CDR3 nucleotides are TGTGCCAGCAGTGGACTGGTAAGGGGTTCACCCCTCCACTTT.

The chain carries TRBV6-2 or TRBV6-3 and TRBJ2-1, with 12 bases lining up with TRBD2. The length of the CDR3 is 15 residues. In germline, CDR1 is MNHEY, CDR2 SVGEGT. The V segment lost 6 bases and the J segment 6 bases; nucleotides outside the gene matches: 6. The CDR3 is CASSLLAGGGNEQFF. CDR3 in DNA: TGTGCCAGCAGCTTACTAGCGGGAGGTGGCAATGAGCAGTTCTTC.

V and J are TRBV5-4 and TRBJ1-1, with D maybe TRBD1 (5 bases). The CDR3 contains 15 residues. V was cut by 0 bases and J by 10 bases, with 19 bases left in between. Germline V lookup: CDR1 SGHNT, CDR2 YYREEE (reference sequence). CDR3 region: CASSLGSLGTSLAFF. Written as DNA, the CDR3 is TGTGCCAGCAGCTTGGGATCTCTGGGGACGAGTTTAGCTTTCTTT.

This chain links TRBV7-3 with TRBJ2-5; TRBD1 agrees at 10 bases. V was pared by 5 bases and J by 3 bases, with 3 bases of the junction left unmatched. Germline CDR1 reads SGHTA; CDR2 reads FQGTGA. The CDR3 has 14 residues. Written as DNA, the CDR3 is TGTGCCAGCAGCCTGACAGGGGGCGAAGAGACCCAGTACTTC. Protein product: CASSLTGGEETQYF.

The chain has TRBV18 and TRBJ2-6; TRBD2 matches at 9 bases. This CDR3 has 18 amino acids. V gave up 6 bases and J gave up 0 bases; unmatched junction bases: 9. The V gene's germline CDR1 is KGHSH and CDR2 LQKENI. The CDR3 nucleotides are TGTGCCAGCTCTACACGCGGGAGGGTAGACTCTGGGGCCAACGTCCTGACTTTC. Encoded protein: CASSTRGRVDSGANVLTF.

The chain couples TRBV28 to TRBJ2-4; 11 bases align to TRBD1. Unmatched junction bases numbered 8, after V lost 3 bases and J lost 4 bases. Per the germline V gene, CDR1 is MDHEN and CDR2 is SYDVKM. CDR3 length: 17 amino acids. The DNA for the CDR3 is TGTGCCAGCAGTTTTACATATGGGACAGGGGGTAAAAACATTCAGTACTTC. Amino acids: CASSFTYGTGGKNIQYF.